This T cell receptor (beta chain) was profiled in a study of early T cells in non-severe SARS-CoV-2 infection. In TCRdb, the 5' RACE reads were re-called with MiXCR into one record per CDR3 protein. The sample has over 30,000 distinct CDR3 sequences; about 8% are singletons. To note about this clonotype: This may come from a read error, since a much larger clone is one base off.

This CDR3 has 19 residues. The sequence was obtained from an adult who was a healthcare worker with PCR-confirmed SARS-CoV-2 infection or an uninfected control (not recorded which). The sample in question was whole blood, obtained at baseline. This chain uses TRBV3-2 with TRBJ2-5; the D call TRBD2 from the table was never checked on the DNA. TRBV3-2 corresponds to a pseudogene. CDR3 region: CASSQDRTGGGARSETQYF. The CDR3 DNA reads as TGTGCCAGCAGCCAAGATAGGACTGGCGGGGGGGCAAGGAGTGAGACCCAGTACTTC.